Given below is one T cell receptor beta chain in context. This sample was taken from a study of blood T cell repertoires in COVID-19. V trimming: 4 bases; J trimming: 4 bases; junction bases outside the gene matches: 7. Per germline, CDR1 ENHRY and CDR2 SYGVKD. CDR3 length: 16 residues. Per the authors' pipeline: Counts of nucleated cells, estimated from reference gene primer amplification, were obtained. Measured with immunoSEQ multiplex PCR; TCRdb has only the in-frame clones, and not every one. The V and J calls and clone size were taken over from that table, and D and trimming were inferred from the DNA. Of around 140,000 clones listed, roughly 88% are singletons.

The sequence derives from a man aged 50 to 60 with acute or convalescent COVID-19. The sequenced material came from peripheral blood. The V and J genes are TRBV10-3 and TRBJ2-2, with TRBD1 matching over 9 bases. CDR3 sequence (DNA): TGTGCCATCAGTGCCCCGGACAGGGGCTTCACCGGGGAGCTGTTTTTT. Its translation: CAISAPDRGFTGELFF.